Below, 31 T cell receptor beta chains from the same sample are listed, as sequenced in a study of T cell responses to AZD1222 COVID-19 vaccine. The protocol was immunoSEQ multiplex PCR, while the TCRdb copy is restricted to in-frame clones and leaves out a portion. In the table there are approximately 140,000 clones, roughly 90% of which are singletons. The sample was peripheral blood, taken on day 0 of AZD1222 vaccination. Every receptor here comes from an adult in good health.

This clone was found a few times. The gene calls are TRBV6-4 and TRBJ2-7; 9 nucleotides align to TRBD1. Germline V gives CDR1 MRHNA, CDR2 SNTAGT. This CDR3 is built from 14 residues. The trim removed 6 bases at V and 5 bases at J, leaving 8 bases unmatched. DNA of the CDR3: TGTGCCAGCAGGGGACAGGGTCTTATCCACGAGCAGTACTTC. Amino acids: CASRGQGLIHEQYF.

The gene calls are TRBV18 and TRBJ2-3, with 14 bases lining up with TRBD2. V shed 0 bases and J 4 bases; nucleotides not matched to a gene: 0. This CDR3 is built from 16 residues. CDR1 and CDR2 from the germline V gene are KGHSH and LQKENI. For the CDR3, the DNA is TGTGCCAGCTCACCACCGGGACTAGCGGGAGCAGATACGCAGTATTTT. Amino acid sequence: CASSPPGLAGADTQYF.

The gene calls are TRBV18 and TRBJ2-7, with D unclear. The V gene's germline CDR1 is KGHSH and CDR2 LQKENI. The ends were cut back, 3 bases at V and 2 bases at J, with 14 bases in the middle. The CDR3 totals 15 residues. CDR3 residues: CASSPRGSQTYEQYF. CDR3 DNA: TGTGCCAGCTCACCCCGAGGCTCCCAGACCTACGAGCAGTACTTC.

Here the CDR3 reads CASRPREMGGELFF. The CDR3 coding sequence is TGCGCCAGCAGGCCGCGGGAGATGGGGGGGGAGCTGTTTTTT. The genes are TRBV4-1 and TRBJ2-2, with 7 bases that match TRBD2. Per the germline V gene, CDR1 is MGHRA and CDR2 is YSYEKL. The CDR3 loop spans 14 amino acids. V lost 6 bases, J lost 8 bases, and 9 bases stayed unmatched.

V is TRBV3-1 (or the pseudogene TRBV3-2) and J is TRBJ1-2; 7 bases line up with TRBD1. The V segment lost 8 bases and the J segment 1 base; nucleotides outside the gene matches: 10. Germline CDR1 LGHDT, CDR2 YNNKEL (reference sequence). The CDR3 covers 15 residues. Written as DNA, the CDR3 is TGTGCCAGCTCCCGTAAGACAGGGAATAACTATGGCTACACCTTC. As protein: CASSRKTGNNYGYTF.

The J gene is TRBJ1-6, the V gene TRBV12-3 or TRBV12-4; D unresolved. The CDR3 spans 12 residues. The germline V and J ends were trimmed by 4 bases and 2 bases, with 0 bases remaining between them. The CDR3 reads CASSSYNSPLHF. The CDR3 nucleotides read TGTGCCAGCAGTTCCTATAATTCACCCCTCCACTTT.

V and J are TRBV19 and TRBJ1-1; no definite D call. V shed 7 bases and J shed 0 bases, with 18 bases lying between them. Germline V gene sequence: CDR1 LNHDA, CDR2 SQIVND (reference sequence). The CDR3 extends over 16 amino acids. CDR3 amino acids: CASTLGSGAMNTEAFF. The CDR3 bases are TGTGCCAGTACCCTCGGGAGTGGAGCGATGAACACTGAAGCTTTCTTT.

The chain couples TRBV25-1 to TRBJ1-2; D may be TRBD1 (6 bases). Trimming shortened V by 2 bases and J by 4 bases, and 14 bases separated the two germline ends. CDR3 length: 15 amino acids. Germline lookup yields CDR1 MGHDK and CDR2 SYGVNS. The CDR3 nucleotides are TGTGCCAGCAGTGAAGGGGGCGGCGCGGGCTATGGCTACACCTTC. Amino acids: CASSEGGGAGYGYTF.

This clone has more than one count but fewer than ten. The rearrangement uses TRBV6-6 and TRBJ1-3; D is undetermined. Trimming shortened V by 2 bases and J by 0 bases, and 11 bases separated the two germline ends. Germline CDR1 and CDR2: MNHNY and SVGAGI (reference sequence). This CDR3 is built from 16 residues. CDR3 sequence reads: CASSYEPPSSGNTIYF. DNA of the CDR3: TGTGCCAGCAGTTACGAACCTCCCAGCTCTGGAAACACCATATATTTT.

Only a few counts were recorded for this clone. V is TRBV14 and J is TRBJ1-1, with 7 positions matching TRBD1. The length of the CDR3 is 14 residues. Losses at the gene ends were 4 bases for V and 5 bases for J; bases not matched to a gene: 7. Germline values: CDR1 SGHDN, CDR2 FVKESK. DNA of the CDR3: TGTGCCAGCAGCCTCGGGACAGCGAAGACTGAAGCTTTCTTT. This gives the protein CASSLGTAKTEAFF.

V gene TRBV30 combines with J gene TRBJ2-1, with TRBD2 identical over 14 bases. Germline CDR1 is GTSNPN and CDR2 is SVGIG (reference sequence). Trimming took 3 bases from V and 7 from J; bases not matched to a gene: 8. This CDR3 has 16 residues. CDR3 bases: TGTGCCTGGAGACAGGGGACTAGCGGGAGAATGAATGAGCAGTTCTTC. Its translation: CAWRQGTSGRMNEQFF.

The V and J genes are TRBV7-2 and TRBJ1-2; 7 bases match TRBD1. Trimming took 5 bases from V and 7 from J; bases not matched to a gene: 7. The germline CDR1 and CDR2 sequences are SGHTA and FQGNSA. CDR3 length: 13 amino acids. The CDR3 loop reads CASSPTGAGGYTF. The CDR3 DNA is TGTGCCAGCAGCCCCACAGGGGCGGGTGGCTACACCTTC.

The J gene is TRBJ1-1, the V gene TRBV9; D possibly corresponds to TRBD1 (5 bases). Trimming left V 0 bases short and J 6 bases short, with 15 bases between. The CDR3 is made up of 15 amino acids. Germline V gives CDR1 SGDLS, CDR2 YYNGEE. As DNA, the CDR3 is TGTGCCAGCAGCGTAGGGGGCCGGGGGTTCGCTGAAGCTTTCTTT. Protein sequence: CASSVGGRGFAEAFF.

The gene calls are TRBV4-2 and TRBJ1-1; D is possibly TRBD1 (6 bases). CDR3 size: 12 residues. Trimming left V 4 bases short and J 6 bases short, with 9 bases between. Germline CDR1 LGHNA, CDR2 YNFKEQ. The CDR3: CASSPGEAEAFF. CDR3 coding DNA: TGTGCCAGCAGCCCAGGGGAGGCTGAAGCTTTCTTT.

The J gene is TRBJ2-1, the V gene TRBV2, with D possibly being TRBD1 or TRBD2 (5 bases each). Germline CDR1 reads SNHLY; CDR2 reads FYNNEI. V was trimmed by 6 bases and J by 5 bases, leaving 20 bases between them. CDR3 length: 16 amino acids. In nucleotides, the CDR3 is TGTGCCAGCAGAAAAGGGTTGGGACCTGCGGACAATGAGCAGTTCTTC. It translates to CASRKGLGPADNEQFF.

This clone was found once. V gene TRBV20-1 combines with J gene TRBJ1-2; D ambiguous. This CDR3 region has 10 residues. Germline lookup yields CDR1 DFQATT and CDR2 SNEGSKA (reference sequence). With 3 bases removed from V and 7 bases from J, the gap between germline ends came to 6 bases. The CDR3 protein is CSASLGGYTF. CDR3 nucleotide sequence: TGCAGTGCTAGTTTGGGTGGCTACACCTTC.

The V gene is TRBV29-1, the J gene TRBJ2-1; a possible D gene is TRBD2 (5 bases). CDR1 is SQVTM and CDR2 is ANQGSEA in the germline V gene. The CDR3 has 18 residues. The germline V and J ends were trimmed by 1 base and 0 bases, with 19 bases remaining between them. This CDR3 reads CSVEGRTGRISSYNEQFF. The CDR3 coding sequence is TGCAGCGTTGAAGGAAGGACTGGAAGAATCAGCTCCTACAATGAGCAGTTCTTC.

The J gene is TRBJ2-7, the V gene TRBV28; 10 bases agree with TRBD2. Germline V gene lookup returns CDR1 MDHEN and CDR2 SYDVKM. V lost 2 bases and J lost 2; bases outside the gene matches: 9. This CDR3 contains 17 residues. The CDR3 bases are TGTGCCAGCAGTTTAAGGTCGGTTAGCGGGAGGCCCTACGAGCAGTACTTC. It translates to CASSLRSVSGRPYEQYF.

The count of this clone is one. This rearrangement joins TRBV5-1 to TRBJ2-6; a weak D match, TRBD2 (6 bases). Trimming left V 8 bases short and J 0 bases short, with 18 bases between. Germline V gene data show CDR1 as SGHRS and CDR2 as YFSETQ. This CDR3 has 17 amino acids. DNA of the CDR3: TGCGCCAGTGTTTACGGGACTGCGAGCTCTGGGGCCAACGTCCTGACTTTC. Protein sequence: CASVYGTASSGANVLTF. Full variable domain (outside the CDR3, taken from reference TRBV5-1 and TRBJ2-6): KAGVTQTPRYLIKTRGQQVTLSCSPISGHRSVSWYQQTPGQGLQFLFEYFSETQRNKGNFPGRFSGRQFSNSRSEMNVSTLELGDSALYLCASVYGTASSGANVLTFGAGSRLTVL.

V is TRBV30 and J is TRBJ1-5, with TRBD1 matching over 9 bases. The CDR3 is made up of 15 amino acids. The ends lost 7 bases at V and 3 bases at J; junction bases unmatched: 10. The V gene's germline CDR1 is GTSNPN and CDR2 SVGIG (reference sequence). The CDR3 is CASTPGQGNNQPQHF. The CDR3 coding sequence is TGTGCCTCGACTCCGGGACAGGGCAACAATCAGCCCCAGCATTTT.

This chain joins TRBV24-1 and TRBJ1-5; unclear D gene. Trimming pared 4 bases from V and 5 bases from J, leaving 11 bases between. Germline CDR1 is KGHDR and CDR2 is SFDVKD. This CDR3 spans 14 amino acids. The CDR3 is CATSDLGRDQPQHF. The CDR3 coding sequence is TGTGCCACCAGTGACCTAGGTCGTGATCAGCCCCAGCATTTT.

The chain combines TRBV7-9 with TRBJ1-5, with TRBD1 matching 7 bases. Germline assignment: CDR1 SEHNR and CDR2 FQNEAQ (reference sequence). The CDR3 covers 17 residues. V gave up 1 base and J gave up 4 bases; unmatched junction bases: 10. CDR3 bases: TGTGCCAGCAGCTTAGGGACTAAGACAGGGAAAAATCAGCCCCAGCATTTT. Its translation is CASSLGTKTGKNQPQHF.

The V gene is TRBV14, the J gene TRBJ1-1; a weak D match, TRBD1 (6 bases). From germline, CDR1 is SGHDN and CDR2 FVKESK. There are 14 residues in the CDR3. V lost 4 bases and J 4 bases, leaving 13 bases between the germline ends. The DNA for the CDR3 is TGTGCCAGCAGCCTGGCGAGGGGGAGCACTGAAGCTTTCTTT. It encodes CASSLARGSTEAFF.

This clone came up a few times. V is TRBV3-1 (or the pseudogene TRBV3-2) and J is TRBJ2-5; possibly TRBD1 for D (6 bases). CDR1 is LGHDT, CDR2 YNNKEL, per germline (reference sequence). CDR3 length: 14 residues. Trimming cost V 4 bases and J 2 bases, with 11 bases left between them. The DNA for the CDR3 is TGTGCCAGCAGCCCGGACAGAGAGCAAGAGACCCAGTACTTC. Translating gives CASSPDREQETQYF.

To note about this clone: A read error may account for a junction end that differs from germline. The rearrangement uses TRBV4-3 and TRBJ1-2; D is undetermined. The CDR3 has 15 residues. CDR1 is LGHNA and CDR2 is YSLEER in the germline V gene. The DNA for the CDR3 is TGCGCCAACAGCCAAGATCTGAGGTGGGACTATGGCTACACCTTC. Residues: CANSQDLRWDYGYTF.

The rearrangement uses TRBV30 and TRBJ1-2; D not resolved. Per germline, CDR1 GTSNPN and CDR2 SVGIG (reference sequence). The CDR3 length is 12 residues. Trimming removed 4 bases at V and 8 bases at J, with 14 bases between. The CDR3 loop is CAWNPPIIGYTF. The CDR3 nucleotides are TGTGCCTGGAACCCTCCTATAATCGGCTACACCTTC.

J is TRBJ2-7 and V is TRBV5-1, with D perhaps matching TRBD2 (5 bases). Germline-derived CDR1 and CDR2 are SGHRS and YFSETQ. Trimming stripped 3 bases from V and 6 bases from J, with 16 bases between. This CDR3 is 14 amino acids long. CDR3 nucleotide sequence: TGCGCCAGCAGCTCACTAAAAGGAAGCGGCGAGCAGTACTTC. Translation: CASSSLKGSGEQYF.

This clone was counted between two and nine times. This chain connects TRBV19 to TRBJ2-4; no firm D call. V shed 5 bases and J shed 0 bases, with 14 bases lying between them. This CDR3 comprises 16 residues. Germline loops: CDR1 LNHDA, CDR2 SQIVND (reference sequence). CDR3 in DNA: TGTGCCAGTAGTGGGCTCGCTACCCTAGCCAAAAACATTCAGTACTTC. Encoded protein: CASSGLATLAKNIQYF.

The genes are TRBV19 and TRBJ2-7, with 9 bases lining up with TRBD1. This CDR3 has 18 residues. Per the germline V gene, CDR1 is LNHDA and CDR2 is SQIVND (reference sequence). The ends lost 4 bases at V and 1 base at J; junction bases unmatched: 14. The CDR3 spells CASSTIPGQGQLSYEQYF. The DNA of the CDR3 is TGTGCCAGTAGTACGATCCCCGGACAGGGGCAACTTTCCTACGAGCAGTACTTC. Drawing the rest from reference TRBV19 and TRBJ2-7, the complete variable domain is DGGITQSPKYLFRKEGQNVTLSCEQNLNHDAMYWYRQDPGQGLRLIYYSQIVNDFQKGDIAEGYSVSREKKESFPLTVTSAQKNPTAFYLCASSTIPGQGQLSYEQYFGPGTRLTVT.

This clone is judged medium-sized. The CDR3 is CASSYMDSQETQYF. In DNA, the CDR3 is TGTGCCAGCAGTTACATGGACAGTCAAGAGACCCAGTACTTC. The chain employs TRBV6-2 or TRBV6-3 and TRBJ2-5; TRBD1 is a possible D gene (6 bases). CDR1 is MNHEY, CDR2 SVGEGT, per germline. Trimming removed 2 bases at V and 2 bases at J, with 9 bases between. The CDR3 has 14 amino acids.

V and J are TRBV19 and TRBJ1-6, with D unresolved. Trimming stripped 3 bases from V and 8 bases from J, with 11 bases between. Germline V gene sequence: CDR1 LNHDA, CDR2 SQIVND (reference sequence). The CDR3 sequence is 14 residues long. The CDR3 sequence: CASSMGSVYSPLHF. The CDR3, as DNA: TGTGCCAGTAGTATGGGGAGTGTATATTCACCCCTCCACTTT.